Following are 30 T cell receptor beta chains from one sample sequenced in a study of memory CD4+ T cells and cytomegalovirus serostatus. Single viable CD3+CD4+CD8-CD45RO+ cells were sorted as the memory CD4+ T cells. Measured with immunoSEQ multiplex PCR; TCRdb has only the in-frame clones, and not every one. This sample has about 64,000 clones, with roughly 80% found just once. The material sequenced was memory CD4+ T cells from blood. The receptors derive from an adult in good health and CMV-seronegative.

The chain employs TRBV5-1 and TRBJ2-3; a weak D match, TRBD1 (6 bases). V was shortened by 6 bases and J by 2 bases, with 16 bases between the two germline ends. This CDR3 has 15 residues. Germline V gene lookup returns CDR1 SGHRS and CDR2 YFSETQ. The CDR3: CASTLTGSLTDTQYF. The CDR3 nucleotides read TGCGCCAGCACCCTGACAGGATCCCTCACAGATACGCAGTATTTT.

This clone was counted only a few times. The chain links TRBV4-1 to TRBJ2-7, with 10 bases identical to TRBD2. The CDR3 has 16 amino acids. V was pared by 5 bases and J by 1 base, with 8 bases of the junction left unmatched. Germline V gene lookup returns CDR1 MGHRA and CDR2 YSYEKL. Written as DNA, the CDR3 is TGCGCCAGCAGCGAAACCGGGACTAGCGATTCCTACGAGCAGTACTTC. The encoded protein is CASSETGTSDSYEQYF.

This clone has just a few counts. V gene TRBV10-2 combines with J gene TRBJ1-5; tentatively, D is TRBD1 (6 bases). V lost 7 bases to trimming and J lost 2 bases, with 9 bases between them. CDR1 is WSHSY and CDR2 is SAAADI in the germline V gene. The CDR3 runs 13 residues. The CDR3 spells CASTQGRNQPQHF. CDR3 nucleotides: TGCGCCAGCACACAGGGACGCAATCAGCCCCAGCATTTT.

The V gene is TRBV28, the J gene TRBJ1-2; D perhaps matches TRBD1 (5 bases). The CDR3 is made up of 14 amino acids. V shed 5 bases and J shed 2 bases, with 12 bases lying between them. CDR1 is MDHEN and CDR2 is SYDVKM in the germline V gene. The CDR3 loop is CASSPGHLNYGYTF. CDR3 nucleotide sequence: TGTGCCAGCAGTCCCGGACACTTAAACTATGGCTACACCTTC.

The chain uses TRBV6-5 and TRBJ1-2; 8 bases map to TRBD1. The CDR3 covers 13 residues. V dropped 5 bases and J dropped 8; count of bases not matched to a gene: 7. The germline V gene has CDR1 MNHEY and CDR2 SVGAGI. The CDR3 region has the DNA TGTGCCAGCAGTCCCCGGACAGGGCGGGGCTACACCTTC. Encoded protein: CASSPRTGRGYTF.

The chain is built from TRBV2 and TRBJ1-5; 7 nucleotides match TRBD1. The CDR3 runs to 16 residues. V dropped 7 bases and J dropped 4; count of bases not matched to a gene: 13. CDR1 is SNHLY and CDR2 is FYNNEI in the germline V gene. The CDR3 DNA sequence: TGTGCCAGCACCGATTGGGCAGGGGGAAGAAATCAGCCCCAGCATTTT. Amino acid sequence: CASTDWAGGRNQPQHF. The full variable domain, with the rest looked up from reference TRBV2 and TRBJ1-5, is EPEVTQTPSHQVTQMGQEVILRCVPISNHLYFYWYRQILGQKVEFLVSFYNNEISEKSEIFDDQFSVERPDGSNFTLKIRSTKLEDSAMYFCASTDWAGGRNQPQHFGDGTRLSIL.

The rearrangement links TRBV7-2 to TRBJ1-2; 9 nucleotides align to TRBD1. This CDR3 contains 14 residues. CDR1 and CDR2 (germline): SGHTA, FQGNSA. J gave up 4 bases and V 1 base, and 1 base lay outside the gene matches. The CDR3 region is CASSLEDRGYGYTF. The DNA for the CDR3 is TGTGCCAGCAGCTTAGAGGACAGGGGCTATGGCTACACCTTC.

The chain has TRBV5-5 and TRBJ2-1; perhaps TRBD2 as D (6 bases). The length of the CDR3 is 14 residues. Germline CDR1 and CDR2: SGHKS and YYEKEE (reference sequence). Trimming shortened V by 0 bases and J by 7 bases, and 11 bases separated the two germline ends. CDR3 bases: TGTGCCAGCAGCTTGGCTCTAGCGAGGAATGAGCAGTTCTTC. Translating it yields CASSLALARNEQFF.

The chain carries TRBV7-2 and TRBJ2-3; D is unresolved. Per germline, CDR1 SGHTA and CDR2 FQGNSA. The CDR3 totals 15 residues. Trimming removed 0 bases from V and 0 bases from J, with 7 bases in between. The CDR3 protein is CASSLARLSTDTQYF. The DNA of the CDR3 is TGTGCCAGCAGCTTAGCGCGCCTGAGCACAGATACGCAGTATTTT.

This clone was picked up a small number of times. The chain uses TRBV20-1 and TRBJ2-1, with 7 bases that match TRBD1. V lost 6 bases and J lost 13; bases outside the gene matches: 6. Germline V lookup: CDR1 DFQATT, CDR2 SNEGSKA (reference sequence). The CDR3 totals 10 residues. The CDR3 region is CSASRDSQFF. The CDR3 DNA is TGCAGTGCAAGCCGGGACAGTCAGTTCTTC.

CDR3 nucleotides: TGCGCCAGCAGCTTCGCAGGGGGCGCGGACGAGCAGTACTTC. Its protein product is CASSFAGGADEQYF. V is TRBV5-1 and J is TRBJ2-7, with 8 bases lining up with TRBD1. The J segment lost 5 bases and the V segment lost 2 bases, leaving 6 bases of the junction unmatched. Germline V lookup: CDR1 SGHRS, CDR2 YFSETQ. The CDR3 has 14 residues.

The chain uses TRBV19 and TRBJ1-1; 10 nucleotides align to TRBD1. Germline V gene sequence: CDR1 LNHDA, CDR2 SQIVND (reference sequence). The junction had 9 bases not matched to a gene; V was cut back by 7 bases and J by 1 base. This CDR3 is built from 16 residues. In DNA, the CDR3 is TGTGCCAGTACCTACCGACAGGGGGCGCGGAACACTGAAGCTTTCTTT. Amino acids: CASTYRQGARNTEAFF.

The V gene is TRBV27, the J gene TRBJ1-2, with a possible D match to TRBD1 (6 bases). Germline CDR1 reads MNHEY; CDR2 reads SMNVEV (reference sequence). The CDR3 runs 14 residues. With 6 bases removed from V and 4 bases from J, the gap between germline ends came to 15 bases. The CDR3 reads CASRPQTGLYGYTF. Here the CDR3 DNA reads TGTGCCAGCAGACCACAGACAGGTCTCTATGGCTACACCTTC.

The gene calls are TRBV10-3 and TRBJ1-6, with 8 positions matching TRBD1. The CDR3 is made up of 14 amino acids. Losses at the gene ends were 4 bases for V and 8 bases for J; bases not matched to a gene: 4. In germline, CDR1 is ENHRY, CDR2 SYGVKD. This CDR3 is CAISATGDDSPLHF. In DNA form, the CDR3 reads TGTGCCATCAGTGCGACAGGGGACGATTCACCCCTCCACTTT.

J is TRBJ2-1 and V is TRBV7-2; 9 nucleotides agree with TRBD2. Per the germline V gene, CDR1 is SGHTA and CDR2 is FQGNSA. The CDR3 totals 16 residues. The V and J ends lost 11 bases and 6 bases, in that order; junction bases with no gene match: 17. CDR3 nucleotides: TGTGCCGGACATAGCGGGAGTGGGCCCGCCGCCAATGAGCAGTTCTTC. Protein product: CAGHSGSGPAANEQFF.

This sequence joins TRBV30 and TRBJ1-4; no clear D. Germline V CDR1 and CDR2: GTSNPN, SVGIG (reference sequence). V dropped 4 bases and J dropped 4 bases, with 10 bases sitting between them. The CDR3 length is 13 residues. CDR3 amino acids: CAWKRTLNEKLFF. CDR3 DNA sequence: TGTGCCTGGAAGAGGACTCTTAATGAAAAACTGTTTTTT.

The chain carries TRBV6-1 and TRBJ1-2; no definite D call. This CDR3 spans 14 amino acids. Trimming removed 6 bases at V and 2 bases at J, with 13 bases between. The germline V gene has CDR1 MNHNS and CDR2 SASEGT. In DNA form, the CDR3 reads TGTGCCAGCAGAACGCCTGGAGGGAACTATGGCTACACCTTC. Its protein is CASRTPGGNYGYTF.

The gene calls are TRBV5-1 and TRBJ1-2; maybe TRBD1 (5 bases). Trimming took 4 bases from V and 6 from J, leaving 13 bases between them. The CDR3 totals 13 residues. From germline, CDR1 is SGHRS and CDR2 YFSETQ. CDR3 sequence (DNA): TGCGCCAGCAGCCCACCCGGGGGTGATGGCTACACCTTC. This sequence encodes CASSPPGGDGYTF. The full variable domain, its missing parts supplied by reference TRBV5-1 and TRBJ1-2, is KAGVTQTPRYLIKTRGQQVTLSCSPISGHRSVSWYQQTPGQGLQFLFEYFSETQRNKGNFPGRFSGRQFSNSRSEMNVSTLELGDSALYLCASSPPGGDGYTFGSGTRLTVV.

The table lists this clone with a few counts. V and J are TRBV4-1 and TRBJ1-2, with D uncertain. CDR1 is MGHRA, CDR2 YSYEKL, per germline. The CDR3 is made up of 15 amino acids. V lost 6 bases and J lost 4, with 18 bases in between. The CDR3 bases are TGCGCCAGCAGGGACCTACGCCACCCCCCCTATGGCTACACCTTC. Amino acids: CASRDLRHPPYGYTF.

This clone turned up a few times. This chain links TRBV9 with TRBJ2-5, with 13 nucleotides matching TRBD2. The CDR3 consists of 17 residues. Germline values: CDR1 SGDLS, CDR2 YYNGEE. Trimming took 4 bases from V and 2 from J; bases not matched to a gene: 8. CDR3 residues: CASSPRTSGGLQETQYF. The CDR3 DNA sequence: TGTGCCAGCAGCCCCCGGACTAGCGGGGGCCTACAAGAGACCCAGTACTTC.

The CDR3, as DNA: TGCAGTGCTAGGCAGGTCGAGCAGTACTTC. Translation: CSARQVEQYF. The rearrangement joins TRBV20-1 to TRBJ2-7; D ambiguous. Per the germline V gene, CDR1 is DFQATT and CDR2 is SNEGSKA (reference sequence). Between the trimmed V and J ends, which lost 3 bases and 6 bases, there was a span of 6 bases. The CDR3 contains 10 residues.

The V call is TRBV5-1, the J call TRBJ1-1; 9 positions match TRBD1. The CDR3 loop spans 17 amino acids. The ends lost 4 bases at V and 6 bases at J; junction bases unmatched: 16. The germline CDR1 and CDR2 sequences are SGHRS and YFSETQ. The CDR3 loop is CASSPGQGRSGFAEAFF. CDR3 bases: TGCGCCAGCAGCCCCGGACAGGGGCGCTCCGGGTTCGCTGAAGCTTTCTTT. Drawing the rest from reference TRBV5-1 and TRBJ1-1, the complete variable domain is KAGVTQTPRYLIKTRGQQVTLSCSPISGHRSVSWYQQTPGQGLQFLFEYFSETQRNKGNFPGRFSGRQFSNSRSEMNVSTLELGDSALYLCASSPGQGRSGFAEAFFGQGTRLTVV.

CDR3 DNA sequence: TGTGCCAGCAGCTTAATGGCTAGCGGGAGAGGGGAGACCCAGTACTTC. Its translation: CASSLMASGRGETQYF. This chain links TRBV7-3 with TRBJ2-5, with 10 nucleotides matching TRBD2. Germline-derived CDR1 and CDR2 are SGHTA and FQGTGA. V shed 1 base and J 5 bases; nucleotides not matched to a gene: 7. CDR3 length equals 16 residues.

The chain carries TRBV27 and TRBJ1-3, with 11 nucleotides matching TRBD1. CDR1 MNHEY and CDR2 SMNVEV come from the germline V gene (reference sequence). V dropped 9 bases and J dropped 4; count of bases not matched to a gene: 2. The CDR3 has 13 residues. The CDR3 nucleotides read TGTGCCAGTCGGGACAGGGGGGGAAACACCATATATTTT. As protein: CASRDRGGNTIYF.

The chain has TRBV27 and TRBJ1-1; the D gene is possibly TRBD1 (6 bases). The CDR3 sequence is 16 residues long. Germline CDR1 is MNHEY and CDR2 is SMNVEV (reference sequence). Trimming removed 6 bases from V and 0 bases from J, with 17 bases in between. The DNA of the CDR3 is TGTGCCAGCAGGCCGAGGGGGGCAATAATGAACACTGAAGCTTTCTTT. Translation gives CASRPRGAIMNTEAFF.

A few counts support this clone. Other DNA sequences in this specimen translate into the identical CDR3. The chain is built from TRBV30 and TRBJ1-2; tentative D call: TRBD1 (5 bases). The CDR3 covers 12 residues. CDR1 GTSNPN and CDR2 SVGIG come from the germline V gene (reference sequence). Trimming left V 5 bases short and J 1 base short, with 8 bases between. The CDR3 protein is CAWGTVNYGYTF. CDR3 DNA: TGTGCCTGGGGGACGGTTAACTATGGCTACACCTTC. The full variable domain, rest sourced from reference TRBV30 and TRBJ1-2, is SQTIHQWPATLVQPVGSPLSLECTVEGTSNPNLYWYRQAAGRGLQLLFYSVGIGQISSEVPQNLSASRPQDRQFILSSKKLLLSDSGFYLCAWGTVNYGYTFGSGTRLTVV.

The CDR3 DNA follows: TGTGCCACCAGCAAACTTGACAGGATGTATGGCTACACCTTC. This translates into CATSKLDRMYGYTF. The chain is built from TRBV15 and TRBJ1-2; D perhaps matches TRBD1 (6 bases). The CDR3 runs 14 residues. The V end was cut by 4 bases, the J end by 5 bases, with 14 bases between. The germline CDR1 and CDR2 sequences are LNHNV and YYDKDF (reference sequence).

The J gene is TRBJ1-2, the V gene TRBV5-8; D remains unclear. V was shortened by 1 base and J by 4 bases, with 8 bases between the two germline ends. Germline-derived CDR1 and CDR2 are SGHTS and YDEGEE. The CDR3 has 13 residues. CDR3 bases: TGTGCCAGCAGCTTGTCCAGGTCCTATGGCTACACCTTC. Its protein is CASSLSRSYGYTF. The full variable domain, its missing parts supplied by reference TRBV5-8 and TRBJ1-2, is EAGVTQSPTHLIKTRGQQATLRCSPISGHTSVYWYQQALGLGLQFLLWYDEGEERNRGNFPPRFSGRQFPNYSSELNVNALELEDSALYLCASSLSRSYGYTFGSGTRLTVV.

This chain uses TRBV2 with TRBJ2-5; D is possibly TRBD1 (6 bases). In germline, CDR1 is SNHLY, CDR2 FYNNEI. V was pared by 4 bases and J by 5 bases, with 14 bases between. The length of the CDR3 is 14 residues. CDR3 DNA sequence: TGTGCCAGCAGTGTATCAGGGGTCCGGGAGACCCAGTACTTC. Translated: CASSVSGVRETQYF.

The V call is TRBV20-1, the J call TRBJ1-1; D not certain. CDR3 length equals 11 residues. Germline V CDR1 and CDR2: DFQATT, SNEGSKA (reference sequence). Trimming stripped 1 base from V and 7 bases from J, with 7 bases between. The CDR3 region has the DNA TGCAGTGCTAGAGCCGGGAGTGAAGCTTTCTTT. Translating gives CSARAGSEAFF.